One and the same sample provided the 2 T cell receptor beta chains below, sequenced in a study of long-term antiretroviral therapy in people with HIV. Running of the v3.0 immunoSEQ assay took place at survey level. Using immunoSEQ multiplex PCR, the repertoire was profiled, and TCRdb retains in-frame clones only, with some absent. The top ten hold roughly 8.7% of the sample, which has 20,000 or so clones, 80% to 90% seen once. Specimen: unsorted PBMCs, collected 1.8 years before starting antiretroviral therapy. Receptors were obtained from a man in his forties or fifties with HIV.

This chain connects TRBV9 to TRBJ1-1; no firm D call. CDR3 length equals 15 residues. Germline V gene sequence: CDR1 SGDLS, CDR2 YYNGEE. V lost 4 bases and J 3 bases, leaving 16 bases between the germline ends. The CDR3 loop is CASSQQLGLDTEAFF. The CDR3 coding sequence is TGTGCCAGCAGCCAGCAATTAGGGCTCGACACTGAAGCTTTCTTT.

J is TRBJ1-2 and V is TRBV18; TRBD1 matches at 8 bases. With V trimmed by 2 bases and J by 4 bases, 6 bases remained unmatched. The V gene's germline CDR1 is KGHSH and CDR2 LQKENI. The CDR3 is 15 amino acids. The CDR3 DNA is TGTGCCAGCTCACCAGTGAACAGGGGGATCTATGGCTACACCTTC. The encoded protein is CASSPVNRGIYGYTF.